Included here is one T cell receptor (beta chain) sequence, with context. The antigen is undetermined. The sample is drawn from a study of shared clonotypes between healthy human individuals. Overall study findings and caveats: Among donors, sharing of clonotypes was expected to be affected by sequencing depth.

Naivety among CD8 cells was defined by CD45RO negativity and positive CCR7 selection, thereby excluding terminally differentiated effector memory CD45RA+ cells. CDR1 and CDR2 (germline): MDHEN, SYDVKM. The CDR3 sequence is 12 residues long. V was clipped by 5 bases and J by 10 bases, with 11 bases between them. The assay was carried out at the deep level. Measured with immunoSEQ multiplex PCR; TCRdb has only the in-frame clones, and not every one. The sample consists of about 2.2 million clones, over 85% of them appearing once. The TCR sequence derives from a man younger than 35 in good health. Some clones in this sample may be carry-over from other donors' samples. The specimen sequenced was naive CD8+ T cells from PBMCs. This chain uses TRBV28 with TRBJ2-2, with a possible D match to TRBD2 (6 bases). The CDR3: CASSPGVMELFF. Written as DNA, the CDR3 is TGTGCCAGCAGTCCGGGGGTCATGGAGCTGTTTTTT.